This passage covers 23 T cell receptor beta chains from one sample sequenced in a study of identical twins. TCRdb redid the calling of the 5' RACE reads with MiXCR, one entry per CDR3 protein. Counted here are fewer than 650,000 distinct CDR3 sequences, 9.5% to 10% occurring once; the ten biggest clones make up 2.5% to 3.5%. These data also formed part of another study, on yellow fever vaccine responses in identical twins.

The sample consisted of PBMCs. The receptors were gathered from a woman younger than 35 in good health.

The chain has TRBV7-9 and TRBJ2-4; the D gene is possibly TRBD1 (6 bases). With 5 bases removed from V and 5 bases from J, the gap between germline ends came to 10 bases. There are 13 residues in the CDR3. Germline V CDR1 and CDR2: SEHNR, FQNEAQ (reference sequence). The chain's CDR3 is CASSGRTENIQYF. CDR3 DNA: TGTGCCAGCAGCGGCAGGACAGAAAACATTCAGTACTTC.

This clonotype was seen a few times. The CDR3 spells CASSLVGQGTYEQYF. The CDR3 coding sequence is TGTGCCAGCAGCTTAGTGGGTCAGGGTACCTACGAGCAGTACTTC. The chain uses TRBV7-9 and TRBJ2-7, with D tentatively TRBD1 (5 bases). Germline CDR1 SEHNR, CDR2 FQNEAQ (reference sequence). This CDR3 contains 15 residues. Deletions cut 1 base from V and 2 bases from J, with 12 bases between.

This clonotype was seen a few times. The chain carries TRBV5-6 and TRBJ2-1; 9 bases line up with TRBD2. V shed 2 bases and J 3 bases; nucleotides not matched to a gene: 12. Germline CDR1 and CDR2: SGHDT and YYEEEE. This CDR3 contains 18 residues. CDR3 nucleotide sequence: TGTGCCAGCAGCTTCAACTTTATTAGCGGGAGAGACTACAATGAGCAGTTCTTC. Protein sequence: CASSFNFISGRDYNEQFF.

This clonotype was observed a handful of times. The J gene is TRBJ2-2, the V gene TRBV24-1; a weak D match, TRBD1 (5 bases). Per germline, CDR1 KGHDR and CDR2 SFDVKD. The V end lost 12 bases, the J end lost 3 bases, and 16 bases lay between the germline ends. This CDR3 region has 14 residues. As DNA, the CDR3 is TGTGCCTCGGAGCCAGGGTACCACACCGGGGAGCTGTTTTTT. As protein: CASEPGYHTGELFF.

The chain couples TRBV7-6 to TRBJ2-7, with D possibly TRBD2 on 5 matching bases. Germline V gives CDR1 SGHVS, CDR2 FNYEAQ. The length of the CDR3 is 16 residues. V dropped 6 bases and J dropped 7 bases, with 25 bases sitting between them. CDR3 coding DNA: TGTGCCAGCAGTCGAACAAGCAACTCGGGGTCCAAAGAGCAGTACTTC. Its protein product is CASSRTSNSGSKEQYF. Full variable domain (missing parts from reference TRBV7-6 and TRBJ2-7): GAGVSQSPRYKVTKRGQDVALRCDPISGHVSLYWYRQALGQGPEFLTYFNYEAQQDKSGLPNDRFSAERPEGSISTLTIQRTEQRDSAMYRCASSRTSNSGSKEQYFGPGTRLTVT.

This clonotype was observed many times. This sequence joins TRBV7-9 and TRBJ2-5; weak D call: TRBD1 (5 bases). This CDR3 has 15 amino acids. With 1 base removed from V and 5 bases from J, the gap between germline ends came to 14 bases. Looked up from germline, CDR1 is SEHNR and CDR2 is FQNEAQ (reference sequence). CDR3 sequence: CASSLVAGSVETQYF. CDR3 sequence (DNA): TGTGCCAGCAGCTTAGTCGCAGGGTCGGTGGAGACCCAGTACTTC.

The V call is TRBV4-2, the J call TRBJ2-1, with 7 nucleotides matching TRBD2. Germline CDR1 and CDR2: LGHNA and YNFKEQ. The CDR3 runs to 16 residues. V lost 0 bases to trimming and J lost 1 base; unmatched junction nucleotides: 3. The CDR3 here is CASSQDGGGSYNEQFF. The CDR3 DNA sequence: TGTGCCAGCAGCCAAGATGGCGGGGGATCCTACAATGAGCAGTTCTTC.

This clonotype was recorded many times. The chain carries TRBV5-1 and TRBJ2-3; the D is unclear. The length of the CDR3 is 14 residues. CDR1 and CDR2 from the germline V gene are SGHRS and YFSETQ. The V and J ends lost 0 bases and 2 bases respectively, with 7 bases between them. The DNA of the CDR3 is TGCGCCAGCAGCTTGGTGGTAAACACAGATACGCAGTATTTT. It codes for CASSLVVNTDTQYF. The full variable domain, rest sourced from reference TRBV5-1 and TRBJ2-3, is KAGVTQTPRYLIKTRGQQVTLSCSPISGHRSVSWYQQTPGQGLQFLFEYFSETQRNKGNFPGRFSGRQFSNSRSEMNVSTLELGDSALYLCASSLVVNTDTQYFGPGTRLTVL.

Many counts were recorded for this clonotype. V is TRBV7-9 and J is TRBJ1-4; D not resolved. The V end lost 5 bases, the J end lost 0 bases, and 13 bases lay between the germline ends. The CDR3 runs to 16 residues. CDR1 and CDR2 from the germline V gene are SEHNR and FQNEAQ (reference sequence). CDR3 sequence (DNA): TGTGCCAGCAGCAGACCCCAGGCTGCAACTAATGAAAAACTGTTTTTT. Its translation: CASSRPQAATNEKLFF.

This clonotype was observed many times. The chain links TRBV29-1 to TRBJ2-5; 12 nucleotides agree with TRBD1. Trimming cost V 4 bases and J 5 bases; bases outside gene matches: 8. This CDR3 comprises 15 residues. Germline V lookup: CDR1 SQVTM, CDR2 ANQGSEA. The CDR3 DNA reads TGCAGCGTTGTTGGGACAGGGGGCGCCGGGGAGACCCAGTACTTC. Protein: CSVVGTGGAGETQYF.

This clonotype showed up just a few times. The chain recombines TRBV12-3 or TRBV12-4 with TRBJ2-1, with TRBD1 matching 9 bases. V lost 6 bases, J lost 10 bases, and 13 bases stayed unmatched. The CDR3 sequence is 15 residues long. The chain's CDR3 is CASSPGQGTLVEQFF. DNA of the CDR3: TGTGCCAGCAGCCCGGGACAGGGTACCTTGGTGGAGCAGTTCTTC.

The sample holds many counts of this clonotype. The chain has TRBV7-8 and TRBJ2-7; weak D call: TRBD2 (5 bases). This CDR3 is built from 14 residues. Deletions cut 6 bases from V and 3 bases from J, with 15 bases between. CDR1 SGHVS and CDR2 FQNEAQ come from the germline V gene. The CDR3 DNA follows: TGTGCCAGCAGTATAACGGGGTCAGGCTACGAGCAGTACTTC. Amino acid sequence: CASSITGSGYEQYF.

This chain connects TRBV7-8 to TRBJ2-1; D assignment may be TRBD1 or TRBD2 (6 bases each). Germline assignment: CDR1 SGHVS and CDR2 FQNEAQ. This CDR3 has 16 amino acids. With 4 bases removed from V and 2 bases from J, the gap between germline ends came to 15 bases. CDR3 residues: CASSYTGAGPYNEQFF. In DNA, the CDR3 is TGTGCCAGCAGCTACACGGGGGCGGGACCCTACAATGAGCAGTTCTTC.

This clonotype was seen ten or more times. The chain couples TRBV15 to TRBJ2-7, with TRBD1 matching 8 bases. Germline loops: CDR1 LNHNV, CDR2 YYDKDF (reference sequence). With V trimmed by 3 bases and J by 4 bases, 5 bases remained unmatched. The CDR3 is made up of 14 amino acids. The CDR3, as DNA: TGTGCCACCAGCAGCTCCGACAGGGGTTACGAGCAGTACTTC. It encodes CATSSSDRGYEQYF.

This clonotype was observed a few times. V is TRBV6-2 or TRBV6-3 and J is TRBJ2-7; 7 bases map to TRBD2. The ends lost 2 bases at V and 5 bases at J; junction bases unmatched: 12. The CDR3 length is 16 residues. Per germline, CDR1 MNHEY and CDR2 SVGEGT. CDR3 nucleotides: TGTGCCAGCAGTTACGGTGCGCGGGAGACCCCCGACGAGCAGTACTTC. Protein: CASSYGARETPDEQYF.

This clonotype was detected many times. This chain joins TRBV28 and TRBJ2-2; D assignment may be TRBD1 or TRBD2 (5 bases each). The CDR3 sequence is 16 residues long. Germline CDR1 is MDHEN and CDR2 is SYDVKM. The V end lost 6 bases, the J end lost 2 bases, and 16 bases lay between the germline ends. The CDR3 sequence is CASSPFGGINTGELFF. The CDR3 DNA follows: TGTGCCAGCAGCCCATTTGGGGGAATCAACACCGGGGAGCTGTTTTTT.

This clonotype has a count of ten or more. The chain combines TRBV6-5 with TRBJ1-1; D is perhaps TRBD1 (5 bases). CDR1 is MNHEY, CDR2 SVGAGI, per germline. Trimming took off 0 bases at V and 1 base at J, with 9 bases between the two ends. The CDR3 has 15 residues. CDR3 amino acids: CASSYSAGQNTEAFF. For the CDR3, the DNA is TGTGCCAGCAGTTACTCAGCAGGGCAGAACACTGAAGCTTTCTTT.

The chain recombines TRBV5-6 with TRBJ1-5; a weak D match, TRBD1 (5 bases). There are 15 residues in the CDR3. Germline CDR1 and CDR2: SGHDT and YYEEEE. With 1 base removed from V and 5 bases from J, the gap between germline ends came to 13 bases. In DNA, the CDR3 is TGTGCCAGCAGCTTGCTCCAGGGAGGCGATCAGCCCCAGCATTTT. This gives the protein CASSLLQGGDQPQHF.

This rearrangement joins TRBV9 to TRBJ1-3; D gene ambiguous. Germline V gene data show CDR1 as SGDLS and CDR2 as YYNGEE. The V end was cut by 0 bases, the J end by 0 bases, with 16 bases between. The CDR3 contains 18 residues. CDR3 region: CASSVGPLLAHSGNTIYF. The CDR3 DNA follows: TGTGCCAGCAGCGTAGGGCCCCTCCTGGCGCACTCTGGAAACACCATATATTTT.

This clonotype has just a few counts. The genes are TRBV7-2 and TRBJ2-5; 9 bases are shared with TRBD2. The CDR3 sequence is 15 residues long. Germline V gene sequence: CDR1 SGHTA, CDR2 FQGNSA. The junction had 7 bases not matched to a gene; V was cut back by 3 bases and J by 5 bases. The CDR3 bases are TGTGCCAGCAGCTTCTCCCAAGCGGGAGGCGAGACCCAGTACTTC. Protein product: CASSFSQAGGETQYF.

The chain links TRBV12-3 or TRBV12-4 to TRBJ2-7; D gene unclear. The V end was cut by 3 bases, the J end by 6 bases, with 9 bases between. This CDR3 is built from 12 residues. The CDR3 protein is CASSFWEGEQYF. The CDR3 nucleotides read TGTGCCAGCAGTTTCTGGGAAGGCGAGCAGTACTTC.

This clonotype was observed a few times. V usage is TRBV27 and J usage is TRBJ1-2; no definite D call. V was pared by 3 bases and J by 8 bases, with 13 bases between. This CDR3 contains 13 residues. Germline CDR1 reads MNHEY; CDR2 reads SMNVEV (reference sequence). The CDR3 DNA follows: TGTGCCAGCAGTTTCGGCGGTGGTCAGGGCTACACCTTC. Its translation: CASSFGGGQGYTF.

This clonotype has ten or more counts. The CDR3 protein is CASISPLEQYF. The CDR3 coding sequence is TGTGCCAGCATTTCCCCCCTGGAGCAGTACTTC. The chain couples TRBV2 to TRBJ2-7, with D uncertain. Trimming left V 7 bases short and J 7 bases short, with 11 bases between. CDR3 length: 11 residues. Germline CDR1 reads SNHLY; CDR2 reads FYNNEI. Full variable domain (missing parts from reference TRBV2 and TRBJ2-7): EPEVTQTPSHQVTQMGQEVILRCVPISNHLYFYWYRQILGQKVEFLVSFYNNEISEKSEIFDDQFSVERPDGSNFTLKIRSTKLEDSAMYFCASISPLEQYFGPGTRLTVT.